This T cell receptor beta chain emerged from a study of T cells and Merkel cell carcinoma outcomes. The table came from immunoSEQ multiplex PCR; TCRdb's copy has only in-frame clones and leaves some out. The sample includes roughly 16,000 clones, 75% to 85% of them seen just once. V shed 2 bases and J 6 bases; nucleotides not matched to a gene: 6. The CDR3 length is 15 residues. The germline V gene has CDR1 MGHRA and CDR2 YSYEKL. With regard to this clone: As yet, its antigen is unknown.

Study conclusions and caveats: Repertoire plus T-cell density reportedly predicted Merkel cell carcinoma outcomes.

The receptor was derived from a human donor with Merkel cell carcinoma. Sequenced input: tumor tissue from Merkel cell carcinoma. The chain employs TRBV4-1 and TRBJ1-5; TRBD1 aligns across 8 bases. CDR3 DNA sequence: TGCGCCAGCAGCCAAATCCAGGGGGCTTCTCAGCCCCAGCATTTT. It specifies CASSQIQGASQPQHF.